This T cell receptor (beta chain) appears in the sequencing data of a study of T cell responses to AZD1222 COVID-19 vaccine. As regards this clone: The antigen remains unidentified.

The study's findings and limits: All repertoire sampling was performed exclusively after the peak T cell response. Nearly half of spike-specific TCRs reportedly go after variant regions that carry no mutations.

Trimming left V 1 base short and J 6 bases short, with 13 bases between. The CDR3 length is 15 residues. Germline CDR1 LGHDT, CDR2 YNNKEL (reference sequence). The repertoire was sequenced with immunoSEQ multiplex PCR; TCRdb's copy has only in-frame clones and lacks some. Of about 180,000 clones detected, about 93% appear once; the ten largest clones hold about 2.1%. This sequence joins TRBV3-1 (or the pseudogene TRBV3-2) and TRBJ1-5, with D possibly being TRBD1 (5 bases). The sequence came from an adult who received the AZD1222 COVID-19 vaccine. The sample here was peripheral blood, taken 28 days after the second AZD1222 dose. This CDR3 reads CASSQVFGAGQPQHF. CDR3 sequence (DNA): TGTGCCAGCAGCCAAGTTTTCGGGGCGGGTCAGCCCCAGCATTTT.